The 6 T cell receptor beta chains presented below share a single source sample, sequenced in a study of control samples from healthy donors and cancer patients. Sequenced by immunoSEQ multiplex PCR; TCRdb stores in-frame clones only, minus some. This sample yields around 93,000 clones, of which around nine tenths are seen a single time; less than 15% belongs to the top ten. The material sequenced was blood. The receptors come from a young man in good health.

The chain has TRBV7-9 and TRBJ1-1, with 7 nucleotides matching TRBD1. The CDR3 is 18 residues long. The trim removed 5 bases at V and 0 bases at J, leaving 15 bases unmatched. The germline gives CDR1 SEHNR, CDR2 FQNEAQ (reference sequence). DNA of the CDR3: TGTGCCAGCAGCCCAACAGGGGTCTTTTCCAGCATGAACACTGAAGCTTTCTTT. Translating gives CASSPTGVFSSMNTEAFF.

CDR3 sequence reads: CSGGEETQYF. In nucleotides, the CDR3 is TGCAGCGGCGGGGAAGAGACCCAGTACTTC. The V and J genes are TRBV29-1 and TRBJ2-5; possible D gene TRBD2, 6 bases. CDR1 and CDR2 (germline): SQVTM, ANQGSEA. This CDR3 spans 10 amino acids. V gave up 7 bases and J gave up 3 bases, with 6 bases separating them.

The rearrangement uses TRBV28 and TRBJ2-7; a possible D gene is TRBD1 (5 bases). CDR1 MDHEN and CDR2 SYDVKM come from the germline V gene. The CDR3 extends over 15 amino acids. The V and J ends lost 7 bases and 0 bases respectively, with 16 bases between them. CDR3 amino acids: CASISFTGNSYEQYF. In DNA form, the CDR3 reads TGTGCCAGCATTTCATTCACAGGAAACTCCTACGAGCAGTACTTC.

The rearrangement uses TRBV7-8 and TRBJ2-5; D is undetermined. There are 11 residues in the CDR3. Germline CDR1 SGHVS, CDR2 FQNEAQ. V lost 5 bases and J 2 bases, leaving 3 bases between the germline ends. Written as DNA, the CDR3 is TGTGCCAGCAGCCTACAAGAGACCCAGTACTTC. Translating gives CASSLQETQYF.

The CDR3 here is CATSDPASGILQETQYF. The CDR3 DNA reads TGTGCCACCAGTGATCCGGCTAGCGGAATATTACAAGAGACCCAGTACTTC. The V call is TRBV24-1, the J call TRBJ2-5; 7 nucleotides line up with TRBD2. Germline assignment: CDR1 KGHDR and CDR2 SFDVKD. J lost 2 bases, V lost 3 bases, and 11 bases had no gene match. CDR3 size: 17 residues.

This clone came up many times. The V and J genes are TRBV25-1 and TRBJ1-6; no firm D call. CDR3 length equals 12 residues. The germline V and J ends were trimmed by 6 bases and 4 bases, with 4 bases remaining between them. CDR1 MGHDK and CDR2 SYGVNS come from the germline V gene. CDR3 nucleotide sequence: TGTGCCAGCAGCCTTTATAATTCACCCCTCCACTTT. It yields the protein CASSLYNSPLHF.